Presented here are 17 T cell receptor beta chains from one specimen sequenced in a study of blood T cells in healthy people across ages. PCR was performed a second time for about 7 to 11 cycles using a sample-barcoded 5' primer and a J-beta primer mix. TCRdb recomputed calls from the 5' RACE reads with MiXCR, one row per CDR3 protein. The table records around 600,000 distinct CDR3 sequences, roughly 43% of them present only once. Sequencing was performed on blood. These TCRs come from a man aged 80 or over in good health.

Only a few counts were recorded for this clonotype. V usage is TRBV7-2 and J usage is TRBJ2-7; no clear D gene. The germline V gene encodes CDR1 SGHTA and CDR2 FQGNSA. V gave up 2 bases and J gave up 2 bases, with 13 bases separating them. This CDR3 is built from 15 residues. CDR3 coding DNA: TGTGCCAGCAGCTTATCCGCGCGGAGCCCCTACGAGCAGTACTTC. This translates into CASSLSARSPYEQYF. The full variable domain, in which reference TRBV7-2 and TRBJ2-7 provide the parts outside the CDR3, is GAGVSQSPSNKVTEKGKDVELRCDPISGHTALYWYRQSLGQGLEFLIYFQGNSAPDKSGLPSDRFSAERTGGSVSTLTIQRTQQEDSAVYLCASSLSARSPYEQYFGPGTRLTVT.

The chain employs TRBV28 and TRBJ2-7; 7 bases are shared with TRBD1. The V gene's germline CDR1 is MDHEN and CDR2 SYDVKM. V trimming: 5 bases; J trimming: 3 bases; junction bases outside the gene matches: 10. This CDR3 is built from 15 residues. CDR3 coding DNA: TGTGCCAGCAGTCTCAGGGACAGACAAAACTACGAGCAGTACTTC. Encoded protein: CASSLRDRQNYEQYF. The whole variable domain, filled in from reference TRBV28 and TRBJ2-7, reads DVKVTQSSRYLVKRTGEKVFLECVQDMDHENMFWYRQDPGLGLRLIYFSYDVKMKEKGDIPEGYSVSREKKERFSLILESASTNQTSMYLCASSLRDRQNYEQYFGPGTRLTVT.

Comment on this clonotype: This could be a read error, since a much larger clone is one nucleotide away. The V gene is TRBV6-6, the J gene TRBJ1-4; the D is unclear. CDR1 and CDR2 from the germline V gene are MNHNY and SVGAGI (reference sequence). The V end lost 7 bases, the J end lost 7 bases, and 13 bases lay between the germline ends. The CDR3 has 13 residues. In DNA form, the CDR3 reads TGTGCCAGCAATTGGACGGGAAGTGAAAAACTGTTTTTT. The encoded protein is CASNWTGSEKLFF.

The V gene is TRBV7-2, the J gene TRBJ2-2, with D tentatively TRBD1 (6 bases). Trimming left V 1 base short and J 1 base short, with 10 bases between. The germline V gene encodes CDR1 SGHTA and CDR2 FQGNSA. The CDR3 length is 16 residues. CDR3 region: CASSLGRTVNTGELFF. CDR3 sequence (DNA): TGTGCCAGCAGCTTAGGAAGGACAGTGAACACCGGGGAGCTGTTTTTT.

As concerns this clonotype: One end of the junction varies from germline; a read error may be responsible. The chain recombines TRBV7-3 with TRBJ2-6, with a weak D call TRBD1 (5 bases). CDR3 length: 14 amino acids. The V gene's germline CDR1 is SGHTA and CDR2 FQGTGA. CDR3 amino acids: CASSPVSGANILTF. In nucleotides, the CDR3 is TGTGCCAGCAGCCCCGTCTCTGGGGCCAACATCCTGACTTTC. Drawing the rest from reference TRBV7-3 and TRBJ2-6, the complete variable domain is GAGVSQTPSNKVTEKGKYVELRCDPISGHTALYWYRQSLGQGPEFLIYFQGTGAADDSGLPNDRFFAVRPEGSVSTLKIQRTERGDSAVYLCASSPVSGANILTFGAGSRLTVL.

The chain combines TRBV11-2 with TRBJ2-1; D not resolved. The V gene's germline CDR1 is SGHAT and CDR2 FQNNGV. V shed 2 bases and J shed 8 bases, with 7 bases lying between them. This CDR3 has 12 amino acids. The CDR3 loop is CASSLIVDEQFF. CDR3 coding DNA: TGTGCCAGCAGCTTAATCGTCGATGAGCAGTTCTTC.

CDR3 protein: CSARAERSSYEQYF. The CDR3 coding sequence is TGCAGCGCCCGGGCCGAAAGGTCATCCTACGAGCAGTACTTC. The rearrangement uses TRBV20-1 and TRBJ2-7; no clear D. The CDR3 sequence is 14 residues long. Per the germline V gene, CDR1 is DFQATT and CDR2 is SNEGSKA (reference sequence).

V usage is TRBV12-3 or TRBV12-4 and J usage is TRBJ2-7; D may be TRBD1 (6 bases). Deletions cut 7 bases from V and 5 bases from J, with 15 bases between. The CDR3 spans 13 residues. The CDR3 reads CASTLVQGNEQYF. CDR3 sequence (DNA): TGTGCCAGCACTCTAGTACAGGGTAACGAGCAGTACTTC.

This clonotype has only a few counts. CDR3: CSFGPLRDEQFF. The CDR3 coding sequence is TGCAGCTTTGGACCACTACGAGATGAGCAGTTCTTC. The chain carries TRBV29-1 and TRBJ2-1; no definite D call. The germline gives CDR1 SQVTM, CDR2 ANQGSEA. Trimming cost V 8 bases and J 8 bases, with 16 bases left between them. The CDR3 consists of 12 residues.

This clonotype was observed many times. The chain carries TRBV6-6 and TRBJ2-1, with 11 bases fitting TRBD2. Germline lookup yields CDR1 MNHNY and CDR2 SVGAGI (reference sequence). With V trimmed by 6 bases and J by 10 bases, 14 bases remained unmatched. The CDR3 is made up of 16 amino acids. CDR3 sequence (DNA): TGTGCCAGCAGCTCCGGGACTAGCGGCACCCAGGGCGAGCAGTTCTTC. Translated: CASSSGTSGTQGEQFF.

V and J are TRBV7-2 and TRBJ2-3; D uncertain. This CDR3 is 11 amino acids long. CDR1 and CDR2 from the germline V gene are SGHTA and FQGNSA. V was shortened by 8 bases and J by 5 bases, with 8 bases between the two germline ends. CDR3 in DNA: TGTGCCAGCGGTCCCCGAGATACGCAGTATTTT. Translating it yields CASGPRDTQYF.

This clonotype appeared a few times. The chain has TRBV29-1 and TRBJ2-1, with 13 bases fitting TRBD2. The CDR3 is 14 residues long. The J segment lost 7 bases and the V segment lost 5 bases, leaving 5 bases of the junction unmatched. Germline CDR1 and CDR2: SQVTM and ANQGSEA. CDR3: CSVTGTSGVNEQFF. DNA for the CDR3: TGCAGCGTTACGGGGACTAGCGGGGTAAATGAGCAGTTCTTC.

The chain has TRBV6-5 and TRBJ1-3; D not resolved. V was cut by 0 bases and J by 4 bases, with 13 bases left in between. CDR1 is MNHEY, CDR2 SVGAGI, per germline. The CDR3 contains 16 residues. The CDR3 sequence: CASSYSRPMMGNTIYF. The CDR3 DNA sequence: TGTGCCAGCAGTTACTCCCGACCGATGATGGGAAACACCATATATTTT.

The chain's CDR3 is CASSLTRNTEAFF. Written as DNA, the CDR3 is TGTGCCAGCAGCTTAACCAGGAACACTGAAGCTTTCTTT. The chain links TRBV7-2 to TRBJ1-1, with unresolved D. CDR3 length: 13 residues. Trimming removed 2 bases at V and 1 base at J, with 5 bases between. Germline V gives CDR1 SGHTA, CDR2 FQGNSA.

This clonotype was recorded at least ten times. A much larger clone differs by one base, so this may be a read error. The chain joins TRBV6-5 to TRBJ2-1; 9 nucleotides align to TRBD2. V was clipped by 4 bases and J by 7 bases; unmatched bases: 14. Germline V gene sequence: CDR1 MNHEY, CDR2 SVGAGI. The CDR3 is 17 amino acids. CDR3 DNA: TGTGCCAGCAGTTCAAGACCGGGACGAGCGGGAGGAAATGAGCAGTTCTTC. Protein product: CASSSRPGRAGGNEQFF.

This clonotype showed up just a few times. CDR3 residues: CASSQVGQGGNYGYTF. CDR3 nucleotides: TGCGCCAGCAGCCAAGTGGGACAGGGGGGTAACTATGGCTACACCTTC. The chain links TRBV4-3 to TRBJ1-2, with 11 nucleotides matching TRBD1. V was pared by 1 base and J by 1 base, with 2 bases of the junction left unmatched. Per the germline V gene, CDR1 is LGHNA and CDR2 is YSLEER. This CDR3 comprises 16 residues.

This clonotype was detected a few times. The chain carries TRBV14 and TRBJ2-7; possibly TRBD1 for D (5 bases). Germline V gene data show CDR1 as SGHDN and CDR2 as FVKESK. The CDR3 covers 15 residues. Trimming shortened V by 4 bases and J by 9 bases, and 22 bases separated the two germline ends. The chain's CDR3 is CASSRTTATSTRQYF. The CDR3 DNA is TGTGCCAGCAGCCGGACGACAGCTACCTCTACGAGGCAGTACTTC.